This TCR beta chain appears in the sequencing data of a study of cytomegalovirus exposure and HLA in healthy donors. General study results and limits: In vitro assays verified that a few CMV-associated chains recognized CMV antigens specifically. Certain sequence variants were highly shared and formed a cluster, and this cluster was likely a sequencing artifact. Per a later analysis, HLA-associated TCR beta chains showed more clonal expansion than other, equally common TCR beta chains. In a later analysis, at a false discovery rate of 0.05, some 15,000 TCR beta sequences were associated with HLA alleles.

The PCR was carried out with 60 Vbeta primers and 13 Jbeta primers. Profiling relied on immunoSEQ multiplex PCR, and the TCRdb table lists in-frame clones only, not all of them. The table includes nearly 300,000 clones, 86% detected once. This clone has only a few counts. Its antigen is unknown. With V trimmed by 3 bases and J by 0 bases, 7 bases remained unmatched. Germline CDR1 MGHRA, CDR2 YSYEKL. The CDR3 contains 16 residues. The TCR originated in a man in his forties or fifties in good health and CMV-seropositive. This chain joins TRBV4-1 and TRBJ1-1; 7 bases fit TRBD1. Material: PBMCs. DNA for the CDR3: TGCGCCAGCAGCCACCCTTTAGGGACAGTGAACACTGAAGCTTTCTTT. Residues: CASSHPLGTVNTEAFF.